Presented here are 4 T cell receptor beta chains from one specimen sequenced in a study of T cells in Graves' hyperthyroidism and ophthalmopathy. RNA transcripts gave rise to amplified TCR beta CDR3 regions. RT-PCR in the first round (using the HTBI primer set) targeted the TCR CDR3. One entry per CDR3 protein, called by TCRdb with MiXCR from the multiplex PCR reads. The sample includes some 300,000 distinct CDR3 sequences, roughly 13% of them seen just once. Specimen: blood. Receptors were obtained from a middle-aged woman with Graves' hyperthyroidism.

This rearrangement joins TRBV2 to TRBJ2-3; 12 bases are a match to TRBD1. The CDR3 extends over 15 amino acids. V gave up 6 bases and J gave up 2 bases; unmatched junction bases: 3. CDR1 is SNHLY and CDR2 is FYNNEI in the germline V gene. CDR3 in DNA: TGTGCCAGCAGCGGGACAGGGGGCTACACAGATACGCAGTATTTT. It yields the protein CASSGTGGYTDTQYF.

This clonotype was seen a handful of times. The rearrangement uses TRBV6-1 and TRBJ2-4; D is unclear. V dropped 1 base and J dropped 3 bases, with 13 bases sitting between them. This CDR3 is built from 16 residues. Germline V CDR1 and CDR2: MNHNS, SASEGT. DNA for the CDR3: TGTGCCAGCAGTGAAGTAGGCCTTGGTGGCAAAAACATTCAGTACTTC. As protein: CASSEVGLGGKNIQYF.

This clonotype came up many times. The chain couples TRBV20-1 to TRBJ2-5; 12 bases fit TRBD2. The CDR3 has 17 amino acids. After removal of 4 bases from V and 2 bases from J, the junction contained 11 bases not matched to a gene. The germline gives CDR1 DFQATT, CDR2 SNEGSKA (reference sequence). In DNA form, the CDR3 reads TGCAGTGCTAAATTACTAGCGGGAGGTCTCTCTCAAGAGACCCAGTACTTC. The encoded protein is CSAKLLAGGLSQETQYF.

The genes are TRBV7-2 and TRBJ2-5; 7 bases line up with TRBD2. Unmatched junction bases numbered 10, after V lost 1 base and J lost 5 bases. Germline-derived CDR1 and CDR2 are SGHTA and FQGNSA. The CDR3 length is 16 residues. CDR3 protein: CASSLVGGSGFETQYF. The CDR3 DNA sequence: TGTGCCAGCAGCTTAGTGGGCGGGAGTGGTTTCGAGACCCAGTACTTC.